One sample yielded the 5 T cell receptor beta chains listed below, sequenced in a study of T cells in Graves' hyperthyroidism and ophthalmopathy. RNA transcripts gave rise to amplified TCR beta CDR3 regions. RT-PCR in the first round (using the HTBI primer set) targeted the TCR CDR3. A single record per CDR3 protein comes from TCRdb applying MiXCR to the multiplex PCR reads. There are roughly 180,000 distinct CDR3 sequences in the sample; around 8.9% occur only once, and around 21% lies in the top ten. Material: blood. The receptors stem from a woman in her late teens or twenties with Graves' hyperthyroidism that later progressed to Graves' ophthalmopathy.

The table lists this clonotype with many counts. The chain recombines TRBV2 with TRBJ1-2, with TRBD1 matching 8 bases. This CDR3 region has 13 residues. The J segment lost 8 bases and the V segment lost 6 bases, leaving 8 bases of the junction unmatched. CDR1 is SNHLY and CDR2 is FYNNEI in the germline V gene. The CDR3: CASRRTGPRGYTF. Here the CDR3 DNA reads TGTGCCAGCAGGAGGACAGGGCCAAGGGGCTACACCTTC.

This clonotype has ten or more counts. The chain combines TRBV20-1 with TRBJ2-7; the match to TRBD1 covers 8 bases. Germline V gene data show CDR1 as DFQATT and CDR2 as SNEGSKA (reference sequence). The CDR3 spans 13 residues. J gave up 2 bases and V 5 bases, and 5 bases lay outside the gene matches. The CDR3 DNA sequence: TGCAGTGCTGGAGGACAGGGAACCTACGAGCAGTACTTC. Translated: CSAGGQGTYEQYF.

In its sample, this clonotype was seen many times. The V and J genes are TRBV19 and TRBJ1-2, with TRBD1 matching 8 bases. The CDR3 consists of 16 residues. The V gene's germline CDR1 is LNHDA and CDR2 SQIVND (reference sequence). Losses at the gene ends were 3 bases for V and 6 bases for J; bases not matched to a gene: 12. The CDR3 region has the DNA TGTGCCAGTAGTATCGTTGGGGGGTCGACAGGGGATGGCTACACCTTC. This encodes CASSIVGGSTGDGYTF.

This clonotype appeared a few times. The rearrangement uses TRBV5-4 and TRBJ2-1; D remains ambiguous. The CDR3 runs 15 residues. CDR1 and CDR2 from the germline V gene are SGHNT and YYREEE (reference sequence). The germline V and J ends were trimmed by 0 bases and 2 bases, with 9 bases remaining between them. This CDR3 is CASSLDNGPYNEQFF. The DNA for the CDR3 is TGTGCCAGCAGCTTGGATAACGGCCCCTACAATGAGCAGTTCTTC.

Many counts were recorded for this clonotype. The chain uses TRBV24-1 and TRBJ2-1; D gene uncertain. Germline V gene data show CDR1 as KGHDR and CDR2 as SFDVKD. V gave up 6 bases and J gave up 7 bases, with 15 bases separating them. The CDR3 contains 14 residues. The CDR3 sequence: CATSHDTPRNEQFF. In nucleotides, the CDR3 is TGTGCCACCAGTCACGACACCCCCCGGAATGAGCAGTTCTTC.